This TCR beta chain was recorded in a study of blood T cells in healthy people across ages. General study points: The CMV status of each donor remained undetermined, and this could have confounded shifts in expanded clonotypes. Older individuals had lower TCR beta diversity per million T cells (the decline was roughly linear).

The V end was cut by 0 bases, the J end by 3 bases, with 8 bases between. The V gene's germline CDR1 is DFQATT and CDR2 SNEGSKA (reference sequence). The CDR3 covers 14 residues. As regards this clonotype: Its antigen is undetermined.

The second PCR ran roughly 7 to 12 cycles with a sample-barcoded 5' primer and J-beta primers. TCRdb used MiXCR to reprocess the 5' RACE reads, holding one entry per CDR3 protein. This table holds fewer than 800,000 distinct CDR3 sequences, around 25% found once. These same data were also listed under a study on T cells of mothers and their children.

The source is a boy aged 5-17 years in good health. The sample consisted of blood. The J gene is TRBJ2-2, the V gene TRBV20-1; D is uncertain. The CDR3 loop is CSARDSLHTGELFF. CDR3 DNA sequence: TGCAGTGCTAGAGACAGCCTCCACACCGGGGAGCTGTTTTTT.